Listed below are T cell receptor beta chains from one sample, sequenced in a study of T cells in narcolepsy. Repertoires were generated with immunoSEQ multiplex PCR, while TCRdb's copy carries only in-frame clones and drops some. The data show about 35,000 clones, roughly four fifths seen once. The sequencing input was memory (CD45RA-) CD4+ T cells from blood. The source is a human donor in good health. The CDR3 runs from the conserved cysteine through the conserved F or W. A D gene is named only where the DNA matches it firmly. Clone size is stated in some rows and not others, as once, few, many or a class when expanded.

CDR3aa: CASSAEGRDTEAFF
CDR3nt: TGTGCCAGCAGTGCGGAGGGGAGAGACACTGAAGCTTTCTTT
j_gene: TRBJ1-1
len: 14
v_gene: TRBV2
abundance: few
d_gene: NA

CDR3aa: CACSWDEFKNEQFF
CDR3nt: TGTGCCTGCTCTTGGGACGAGTTTAAGAATGAGCAGTTCTTC
j_gene: TRBJ2-1
len: 14
v_gene: TRBV6-1
abundance: once
d_gene: NA

CDR3aa: CASAGKLTVSTDTQYF
CDR3nt: TGCGCCAGCGCCGGGAAGCTGACAGTTAGCACAGATACGCAGTATTTT
j_gene: TRBJ2-3
len: 16
v_gene: TRBV5-1
abundance: NA
d_gene: NA

CDR3aa: CASSEAANLIGELFF
CDR3nt: TGTGCCAGCAGTGAGGCTGCTAATTTAATCGGGGAGCTGTTTTTT
j_gene: TRBJ2-2
len: 15
v_gene: TRBV6-1
abundance: NA
d_gene: NA

CDR3aa: CASSRQGAYGYTF
CDR3nt: TGTGCCAGCAGTCGACAGGGGGCCTATGGCTACACCTTC
j_gene: TRBJ1-2
len: 13
v_gene: TRBV6-5
abundance: NA
d_gene: TRBD1

CDR3aa: CASSIGRRGWGETQYF
CDR3nt: TGTGCCAGTAGTATAGGAAGGAGGGGATGGGGAGAGACCCAGTACTTC
j_gene: TRBJ2-5
len: 16
v_gene: TRBV19
abundance: NA
d_gene: NA

CDR3aa: CASSLEWGGRADTGELFF
CDR3nt: TGTGCCAGCAGCTTGGAATGGGGCGGGAGGGCCGACACCGGGGAGCTGTTTTTT
j_gene: TRBJ2-2
len: 18
v_gene: TRBV5-4
abundance: once
d_gene: TRBD2

CDR3aa: CASRTMAKNIQYF
CDR3nt: TGTGCCAGCAGAACGATGGCCAAAAACATTCAGTACTTC
j_gene: TRBJ2-4
len: 13
v_gene: TRBV27
abundance: NA
d_gene: NA

CDR3aa: CASSSQGATNEKLFF
CDR3nt: TGTGCCAGCAGCTCCCAGGGTGCAACTAATGAAAAACTGTTTTTT
j_gene: TRBJ1-4
len: 15
v_gene: TRBV5-5
abundance: NA
d_gene: NA

CDR3aa: CASSREGYQETQYF
CDR3nt: TGTGCCAGCAGTCGAGAGGGGTACCAAGAGACCCAGTACTTC
j_gene: TRBJ2-5
len: 14
v_gene: TRBV27
abundance: once
d_gene: NA

CDR3aa: CASSPSTGVAQYF
CDR3nt: TGTGCCAGCAGTCCTAGTACAGGGGTCGCGCAGTATTTT
j_gene: TRBJ2-3
len: 13
v_gene: TRBV11-2
abundance: NA
d_gene: TRBD1

CDR3aa: CASSPRPQDRSGNTIYF
CDR3nt: TGTGCCAGCAGCCCACGTCCGCAGGACCGCTCTGGAAACACCATATATTTT
j_gene: TRBJ1-3
len: 17
v_gene: TRBV7-2
abundance: NA
d_gene: NA

CDR3aa: CASSPRQGTYEQYF
CDR3nt: TGTGCCAGCTCACCCCGACAGGGAACCTACGAGCAGTACTTC
j_gene: TRBJ2-7
len: 14
v_gene: TRBV18
abundance: NA
d_gene: TRBD1

CDR3aa: CASSGLAGGTDTQYF
CDR3nt: TGCGCCAGCAGCGGACTAGCGGGGGGCACAGATACGCAGTATTTT
j_gene: TRBJ2-3
len: 15
v_gene: TRBV5-1
abundance: NA
d_gene: TRBD2

CDR3aa: CASSINQPRLRTEAFF
CDR3nt: TGTGCCAGTAGTATAAACCAACCAAGACTAAGGACTGAAGCTTTCTTT
j_gene: TRBJ1-1
len: 16
v_gene: TRBV19
abundance: NA
d_gene: NA

CDR3aa: CATATGTANYGYTF
CDR3nt: TGTGCCACAGCAACCGGGACTGCAAACTATGGCTACACCTTC
j_gene: TRBJ1-2
len: 14
v_gene: TRBV6-6
abundance: NA
d_gene: NA

CDR3aa: CASSESSGRTGELFF
CDR3nt: TGTGCCAGCAGCGAGTCTAGCGGGAGGACCGGGGAGCTGTTTTTT
j_gene: TRBJ2-2
len: 15
v_gene: TRBV2
abundance: few
d_gene: TRBD2

CDR3aa: CASSQVMEGEAFF
CDR3nt: TGTGCCAGCAGCCAAGTTATGGAAGGGGAAGCTTTCTTT
j_gene: TRBJ1-1
len: 13
v_gene: TRBV14
abundance: NA
d_gene: NA

CDR3aa: CASNRDGQETQYF
CDR3nt: TGTGCCAGCAACCGGGACGGACAAGAGACCCAGTACTTC
j_gene: TRBJ2-5
len: 13
v_gene: TRBV19
abundance: NA
d_gene: NA

CDR3aa: CASRLRETQYF
CDR3nt: TGTGCCAGCCGCCTGAGGGAGACCCAGTACTTC
j_gene: TRBJ2-5
len: 11
v_gene: TRBV2
abundance: NA
d_gene: NA

CDR3aa: CSVDLAASTDTQYF
CDR3nt: TGCAGCGTTGACTTAGCGGCTAGCACAGATACGCAGTATTTT
j_gene: TRBJ2-3
len: 14
v_gene: TRBV29-1
abundance: few
d_gene: NA

CDR3aa: CASSLRGTYEQYF
CDR3nt: TGTGCCAGCAGTTTAAGGGGAACCTACGAGCAGTACTTC
j_gene: TRBJ2-7
len: 13
v_gene: TRBV27
abundance: NA
d_gene: NA

CDR3aa: CASSEAGGNHSPLHF
CDR3nt: TGTGCCAGCAGTGAAGCTGGGGGGAACCATTCACCCCTCCACTTT
j_gene: TRBJ1-6
len: 15
v_gene: TRBV2
abundance: NA
d_gene: NA

CDR3aa: CASSPGLAGPPYEQYF
CDR3nt: TGTGCCAGCAGCCCGGGACTAGCGGGACCGCCCTACGAGCAGTACTTC
j_gene: TRBJ2-7
len: 16
v_gene: TRBV11-3
abundance: NA
d_gene: TRBD2

CDR3aa: CASSLARTGALHF
CDR3nt: TGTGCCAGCAGCTTGGCCAGGACTGGGGCCCTCCACTTT
j_gene: TRBJ1-6
len: 13
v_gene: TRBV5-6
abundance: NA
d_gene: NA

CDR3aa: CAWSEPGLAVLNEQFF
CDR3nt: TGTGCCTGGAGCGAGCCGGGACTAGCGGTTTTAAATGAGCAGTTCTTC
j_gene: TRBJ2-1
len: 16
v_gene: TRBV30
abundance: few
d_gene: TRBD2

CDR3aa: CASSQEPGLTYGYTF
CDR3nt: TGCGCCAGCAGCCAGGAGCCGGGATTGACCTATGGCTACACCTTC
j_gene: TRBJ1-2
len: 15
v_gene: TRBV4-1
abundance: NA
d_gene: NA

CDR3aa: CASSVYDRGPYEQYF
CDR3nt: TGTGCCAGCAGCGTTTATGACAGGGGGCCATACGAGCAGTACTTC
j_gene: TRBJ2-7
len: 15
v_gene: TRBV5-6
abundance: NA
d_gene: TRBD1

CDR3aa: CAISGRTGGLEQYF
CDR3nt: TGTGCCATCAGTGGCAGGACAGGGGGCCTCGAGCAGTACTTC
j_gene: TRBJ2-7
len: 14
v_gene: TRBV10-3
abundance: NA
d_gene: TRBD1

CDR3aa: CASSLSAVNTEAFF
CDR3nt: TGCGCCAGCAGCTTGTCGGCAGTGAACACTGAAGCTTTCTTT
j_gene: TRBJ1-1
len: 14
v_gene: TRBV5-1
abundance: NA
d_gene: NA

CDR3aa: CASSPFQGGETQYF
CDR3nt: TGTGCCAGTAGCCCGTTCCAGGGGGGGGAGACCCAGTACTTC
j_gene: TRBJ2-5
len: 14
v_gene: TRBV19
abundance: NA
d_gene: NA

CDR3aa: CSVGDSNQPQHF
CDR3nt: TGCAGCGTTGGGGACAGCAATCAGCCCCAGCATTTT
j_gene: TRBJ1-5
len: 12
v_gene: TRBV29-1
abundance: NA
d_gene: NA

CDR3aa: CASSLGAPDRVGDYGYTF
CDR3nt: TGTGCCAGCAGTTTAGGGGCCCCGGACAGGGTAGGAGACTATGGCTACACCTTC
j_gene: TRBJ1-2
len: 18
v_gene: TRBV28
abundance: NA
d_gene: TRBD1

CDR3aa: CASSPLRADGYTF
CDR3nt: TGTGCCAGCAGTCCCTTGAGGGCGGATGGCTACACCTTC
j_gene: TRBJ1-2
len: 13
v_gene: TRBV27
abundance: NA
d_gene: NA

CDR3aa: CASSLDLAEYGYTF
CDR3nt: TGTGCCAGCAGCTTAGATCTCGCAGAGTATGGCTACACCTTC
j_gene: TRBJ1-2
len: 14
v_gene: TRBV11-2
abundance: NA
d_gene: NA

CDR3aa: CAWSRGQTEAFF
CDR3nt: TGTGCCTGGAGTAGGGGCCAGACTGAAGCTTTCTTT
j_gene: TRBJ1-1
len: 12
v_gene: TRBV30
abundance: NA
d_gene: NA